Sequencing of this T cell receptor (beta chain) was carried out in a study of CD8 T cells in Susac syndrome. Trimming stripped 4 bases from V and 7 bases from J, with 11 bases between. This CDR3 comprises 14 residues. CDR1 SGHTA and CDR2 FQGTGA come from the germline V gene. The TEMRA cells underwent FACS enrichment, while the CD8+ and CD4+ T cells underwent negative isolation. Reverse transcription of roughly 0.5 to 1 ug RNA was carried out with random hexamers. The amplification used immunoSEQ multiplex PCR on TCR beta CDR3; it spanned 54 Vbeta and 13 Jbeta. Using its own MiXCR run on the immunoSEQ multiplex PCR reads, TCRdb lists one record per CDR3 protein. The sample lists about 120,000 distinct CDR3 sequences; roughly 92% were seen once.

This clonotype was sampled from a human donor in good health. The sequenced sample was CD4+ T cells from PBMCs. The chain joins TRBV7-3 to TRBJ1-6; perhaps TRBD1 as D (5 bases). CDR3 sequence reads: CASSSGFWNSPLHF. The CDR3 DNA follows: TGTGCCAGCAGCTCAGGGTTTTGGAATTCACCCCTCCACTTT.